The T cell receptor (beta chain) under discussion was sequenced for a study of human CD4 T cells and Enterobacteriaceae. Repertoires were generated with immunoSEQ multiplex PCR, while TCRdb's copy carries only in-frame clones and drops some. The sample lists 25,000 to 30,000 clones; approximately 78% were seen once. Memory CD4+ T cells were sorted as all CD4+ cells except CD45RA+CCR7+CD95- naive cells, over 98% pure. CD4+ T cells and monocytes were enriched with CD4 and CD14 microbeads. Trimming left V 4 bases short and J 5 bases short, with 8 bases between. CDR3 length: 12 amino acids. CDR1 is MNHEY and CDR2 is SMNVEV in the germline V gene (reference sequence).

This TCR derives from a human donor in good health. V usage is TRBV27 and J usage is TRBJ1-2; D is ambiguous. Material: memory CD4+ T cells from blood. This CDR3 reads CASSSYPYGYTF. In DNA form, the CDR3 reads TGTGCCAGCAGTTCCTACCCTTATGGCTACACCTTC.